Listed here are 30 T cell receptor beta chains from one sample, sequenced in a study of cytomegalovirus exposure and HLA in healthy donors. Vbeta (60) and Jbeta (13) primers were used in the PCR. The assay was immunoSEQ multiplex PCR, and TCRdb's table has in-frame clones only and misses some. The sample gives approximately 150,000 clones, approximately 80% of which show up once; around 1.9% is in the top ten. Source material: PBMCs. The receptors here all came from a woman in her forties in good health and CMV-seronegative.

This chain connects TRBV7-3 to TRBJ2-7; D is ambiguous. CDR3 length: 13 residues. Germline values: CDR1 SGHTA, CDR2 FQGTGA. V dropped 2 bases and J dropped 6 bases, with 11 bases sitting between them. DNA for the CDR3: TGTGCCAGCAGCTTAGGCAGTCGTTCCGAGCAGTACTTC. Its protein product is CASSLGSRSEQYF.

The J gene is TRBJ2-7, the V gene TRBV7-9; perhaps TRBD1 as D (5 bases). The CDR3 has 14 amino acids. In germline, CDR1 is SEHNR, CDR2 FQNEAQ (reference sequence). Deletions cut 1 base from V and 0 bases from J, with 7 bases between. CDR3 bases: TGTGCCAGCAGCTTAGTTGACAGCTCCTACGAGCAGTACTTC. Translating gives CASSLVDSSYEQYF. Complete variable domain (other parts from reference TRBV7-9 and TRBJ2-7): DTGVSQNPRHKITKRGQNVTFRCDPISEHNRLYWYRQTLGQGPEFLTYFQNEAQLEKSRLLSDRFSAERPKGSFSTLEIQRTEQGDSAMYLCASSLVDSSYEQYFGPGTRLTVT.

This sequence joins TRBV4-3 and TRBJ1-3; 7 bases are shared with TRBD1. CDR1 and CDR2 (germline): LGHNA, YSLEER. The V segment lost 0 bases and the J segment 4 bases; nucleotides outside the gene matches: 3. The CDR3 sequence is 15 residues long. In nucleotides, the CDR3 is TGCGCCAGCAGCCAAGACAGGGGGGAAGGAAACACCATATATTTT. Its translation is CASSQDRGEGNTIYF.

This chain uses TRBV4-3 with TRBJ2-4, with TRBD1 as a possible D gene (8 bases). V was pared by 2 bases and J by 0 bases, with 20 bases between. The CDR3 has 19 amino acids. Germline V gene data show CDR1 as LGHNA and CDR2 as YSLEER. The CDR3 region has the DNA TGCGCCAGCAGCCAAACTATTCCAGGGGGCGGGGGAGCCAAAAACATTCAGTACTTC. Amino acids: CASSQTIPGGGGAKNIQYF.

The chain joins TRBV5-4 to TRBJ2-1; 10 bases are a match to TRBD2. V trimming: 4 bases; J trimming: 5 bases; junction bases outside the gene matches: 9. This CDR3 contains 16 residues. Germline V CDR1 and CDR2: SGHNT, YYREEE (reference sequence). The CDR3 loop reads CASSLNLAGVDNEQFF. The DNA for the CDR3 is TGTGCCAGCAGCCTGAATCTAGCGGGAGTCGACAATGAGCAGTTCTTC.

This chain connects TRBV28 to TRBJ2-1; 9 bases fit TRBD2. Germline CDR1 and CDR2: MDHEN and SYDVKM. Unmatched junction bases numbered 7, after V lost 6 bases and J lost 4 bases. The CDR3 runs to 15 residues. The chain's CDR3 is CASRSLAGVYNEQFF. The CDR3 region has the DNA TGTGCCAGCAGGTCCTTAGCGGGAGTTTACAATGAGCAGTTCTTC. The whole variable domain, remainder taken from reference TRBV28 and TRBJ2-1, is DVKVTQSSRYLVKRTGEKVFLECVQDMDHENMFWYRQDPGLGLRLIYFSYDVKMKEKGDIPEGYSVSREKKERFSLILESASTNQTSMYLCASRSLAGVYNEQFFGPGTRLTVL.

V and J are TRBV28 and TRBJ1-3; D is perhaps TRBD1 (5 bases). In germline, CDR1 is MDHEN, CDR2 SYDVKM. Trimming removed 6 bases at V and 7 bases at J, with 22 bases between. This CDR3 has 16 amino acids. Written as DNA, the CDR3 is TGTGCCAGCAGCCAGGCAAGTGGGGGGAAACTGAACACCATATATTTT. Translating it yields CASSQASGGKLNTIYF.

The chain has TRBV11-2 and TRBJ2-3, with 11 bases matching TRBD2. Germline values: CDR1 SGHAT, CDR2 FQNNGV. J gave up 5 bases and V 6 bases, and 7 bases lay outside the gene matches. The CDR3 loop spans 15 amino acids. The chain's CDR3 is CASRFSGREIDTQYF. DNA of the CDR3: TGTGCCAGCAGGTTTAGCGGGAGGGAAATAGATACGCAGTATTTT.

The J gene is TRBJ1-1, the V gene TRBV28; D gene uncertain. CDR3 length: 17 residues. V lost 6 bases and J lost 2, with 22 bases in between. Germline CDR1 and CDR2: MDHEN and SYDVKM. CDR3 DNA sequence: TGTGCCAGCAGCTCGGACTTCCGTAAGACCTATAACACTGAAGCTTTCTTT. Amino acid sequence: CASSSDFRKTYNTEAFF.

V gene TRBV4-2 combines with J gene TRBJ2-3; 9 bases align to TRBD2. The CDR3 covers 19 residues. Germline V gene lookup returns CDR1 LGHNA and CDR2 YNFKEQ. With 0 bases clipped from V and 2 bases from J, the junction kept 12 bases outside the gene matches. The CDR3 DNA reads TGTGCCAGCAGCCAAGAGAGGTGGACTAGCGAGGGTCCCACAGATACGCAGTATTTT. Its translation: CASSQERWTSEGPTDTQYF.

V usage is TRBV11-2 and J usage is TRBJ1-1, with no clear D. Germline V gene data show CDR1 as SGHAT and CDR2 as FQNNGV. V lost 1 base, J lost 3 bases, and 9 bases lay in between. The length of the CDR3 is 14 residues. The CDR3 reads CASSLVISYTEAFF. The CDR3 bases are TGTGCCAGCAGCTTAGTAATCAGTTACACTGAAGCTTTCTTT.

The genes are TRBV18 and TRBJ2-2, with 14 bases matching TRBD2. Germline-derived CDR1 and CDR2 are KGHSH and LQKENI. CDR3 size: 15 residues. After removal of 3 bases from V and 10 bases from J, the junction contained 4 bases not matched to a gene. CDR3 DNA: TGTGCCAGCTCACCGCCGGGACTAGCGGGAGTGGAGCTGTTTTTT. Its translation is CASSPPGLAGVELFF.

This clone showed up just once. The chain has TRBV20-1 and TRBJ1-2; D is ambiguous. Between the trimmed V and J ends, which lost 6 bases and 4 bases, there was a span of 6 bases. This CDR3 spans 10 amino acids. CDR1 is DFQATT, CDR2 SNEGSKA, per germline (reference sequence). The DNA for the CDR3 is TGCAGTGCCCTCAGCTATGGCTACACCTTC. It encodes CSALSYGYTF.

This rearrangement joins TRBV7-2 to TRBJ2-3; maybe TRBD2 (6 bases). Germline V lookup: CDR1 SGHTA, CDR2 FQGNSA. The CDR3 covers 15 residues. V lost 5 bases and J lost 0, with 12 bases in between. The CDR3 DNA is TGTGCCAGCAGCGTTAGCGGAACTAGCACAGATACGCAGTATTTT. Protein product: CASSVSGTSTDTQYF.

The chain is built from TRBV28 and TRBJ2-7, with 7 positions matching TRBD1. V shed 0 bases and J 2 bases; nucleotides not matched to a gene: 1. The CDR3 is made up of 14 amino acids. The germline CDR1 and CDR2 sequences are MDHEN and SYDVKM. The CDR3, as DNA: TGTGCCAGCAGTTTATGGCAGGGGGCCTACGAGCAGTACTTC. Its translation: CASSLWQGAYEQYF.

This chain uses TRBV4-1 with TRBJ2-2; 9 nucleotides agree with TRBD1. The V and J ends lost 4 bases and 7 bases, in that order; junction bases with no gene match: 10. The CDR3 contains 16 residues. The germline gives CDR1 MGHRA, CDR2 YSYEKL. The chain's CDR3 is CASSPGVGTGNGELFF. CDR3 DNA: TGCGCCAGCAGCCCCGGAGTTGGGACAGGGAACGGGGAGCTGTTTTTT.

This chain joins TRBV4-3 and TRBJ2-7, with D possibly being TRBD2 (6 bases). This CDR3 has 15 residues. With 4 bases removed from V and 3 bases from J, the gap between germline ends came to 16 bases. Germline V gene lookup returns CDR1 LGHNA and CDR2 YSLEER. The DNA of the CDR3 is TGCGCCAGCAGCCGGGAAGCGGGCAACGGCTACGAGCAGTACTTC. Translating gives CASSREAGNGYEQYF.

The CDR3 loop is CASSYIGTDRQETQYF. The CDR3 DNA reads TGTGCCAGCAGTTATATAGGGACAGACCGACAAGAGACCCAGTACTTC. The rearrangement uses TRBV28 and TRBJ2-5; 7 nucleotides line up with TRBD1. Germline V CDR1 and CDR2: MDHEN, SYDVKM. J lost 2 bases, V lost 4 bases, and 10 bases had no gene match. The CDR3 length is 16 residues.

The rearrangement links TRBV18 to TRBJ1-5, with D possibly TRBD1 on 6 matching bases. Per germline, CDR1 KGHSH and CDR2 LQKENI. V lost 6 bases, J lost 1 base, and 13 bases lay in between. This CDR3 contains 15 residues. CDR3 coding DNA: TGTGCCAGCTCGTCGGACCAGGGGAGCAATCAGCCCCAGCATTTT. Residues: CASSSDQGSNQPQHF.

This rearrangement joins TRBV19 to TRBJ2-5; TRBD2 agrees at 13 bases. There are 21 residues in the CDR3. CDR1 and CDR2 (germline): LNHDA, SQIVND (reference sequence). V gave up 4 bases and J gave up 5 bases; unmatched junction bases: 22. CDR3 in DNA: TGTGCCAGTAGTAAGGAAGGACTAGCGGGAGTTTCGGGGGGGGGTTTCGAGACCCAGTACTTC. Its translation: CASSKEGLAGVSGGGFETQYF.

This sequence joins TRBV28 and TRBJ1-3, with 8 bases matching TRBD1. This CDR3 is 19 amino acids long. The junction had 16 bases not matched to a gene; V was cut back by 4 bases and J by 2 bases. Germline CDR1 MDHEN, CDR2 SYDVKM. The CDR3 region has the DNA TGTGCCAGCAGTTCCCCCGCGGGACAGGTCCTCATGGCTGGAAACACCATATATTTT. Translated, it gives CASSSPAGQVLMAGNTIYF.

This chain connects TRBV13 to TRBJ2-2, with D perhaps matching TRBD1 (6 bases). CDR3 length equals 15 residues. Trimming stripped 3 bases from V and 1 base from J, with 9 bases between. The V gene's germline CDR1 is PRHDT and CDR2 FYEKMQ (reference sequence). CDR3 DNA: TGTGCCAGCAGCTTTACAGGGTTGAACACCGGGGAGCTGTTTTTT. Encoded protein: CASSFTGLNTGELFF.

The rearrangement links TRBV7-9 to TRBJ2-1, with 8 nucleotides matching TRBD1. Unmatched junction bases numbered 4, after V lost 1 base and J lost 14 bases. CDR3 size: 12 residues. Germline V lookup: CDR1 SEHNR, CDR2 FQNEAQ (reference sequence). The CDR3 reads CASSLGQGLEFF. The CDR3 region has the DNA TGTGCCAGCAGCTTAGGACAGGGGTTAGAGTTCTTC.

The V gene is TRBV11-3, the J gene TRBJ2-7; 8 nucleotides align to TRBD1. Trimming at V came to 5 bases and at J to 2 bases, leaving 8 bases not matched to a gene. CDR1 SGHNT and CDR2 YENEEA come from the germline V gene. The CDR3 has 15 residues. The DNA of the CDR3 is TGTGCCAGCAGCCCCAGATGGGACAGGACCTACGAGCAGTACTTC. It yields the protein CASSPRWDRTYEQYF.

This chain joins TRBV11-3 and TRBJ2-3; 8 bases are a match to TRBD2. The CDR3 contains 15 residues. V was clipped by 3 bases and J by 2 bases; unmatched bases: 4. Per germline, CDR1 SGHNT and CDR2 YENEEA. This chain's CDR3 is CASSFVGRATDTQYF. In nucleotides, the CDR3 is TGTGCCAGCAGCTTTGTCGGGAGGGCCACAGATACGCAGTATTTT.

The chain joins TRBV7-6 to TRBJ1-4; TRBD1 aligns across 7 bases. Germline V gene lookup returns CDR1 SGHVS and CDR2 FNYEAQ. The trim removed 1 base at V and 10 bases at J, leaving 6 bases unmatched. This CDR3 is built from 14 residues. The CDR3 loop is CASSLETGSGKLFF. The CDR3, as DNA: TGTGCCAGCAGCTTAGAGACAGGGTCGGGAAAACTGTTTTTT.

This clone was seen a few times. The rearrangement uses TRBV11-2 and TRBJ2-2, with 11 bases lining up with TRBD2. CDR1 SGHAT and CDR2 FQNNGV come from the germline V gene. The CDR3 length is 16 residues. Trimming took 3 bases from V and 2 from J; bases not matched to a gene: 2. CDR3: CASSFSGRANTGELFF. CDR3 bases: TGTGCCAGCAGCTTTAGCGGGAGGGCCAACACCGGGGAGCTGTTTTTT.

This sequence joins TRBV7-6 and TRBJ2-1, with D tentatively TRBD2 (5 bases). V was pared by 1 base and J by 1 base, with 11 bases between. CDR1 is SGHVS, CDR2 FNYEAQ, per germline. The CDR3 runs 16 residues. In DNA form, the CDR3 reads TGTGCCAGCAGCTTAGAGTTCCGGGGTTCCTACAATGAGCAGTTCTTC. Encoded protein: CASSLEFRGSYNEQFF.

This clone has just one count. The V and J genes are TRBV19 and TRBJ1-5; D might be TRBD1 (5 bases). The length of the CDR3 is 15 residues. CDR1 and CDR2 from the germline V gene are LNHDA and SQIVND (reference sequence). Trimming took off 1 base at V and 5 bases at J, with 12 bases between the two ends. This chain's CDR3 is CASSIASGLYQPQHF. CDR3 sequence (DNA): TGTGCCAGTAGTATAGCCTCAGGGCTATATCAGCCCCAGCATTTT.

CDR3 loop: CASSKDRSNQPQHF. CDR3 bases: TGTGCCAGCAGCAAAGACAGGAGCAATCAGCCCCAGCATTTT. The rearrangement joins TRBV7-9 to TRBJ1-5; D might be TRBD1 (6 bases). Between the trimmed V and J ends, which lost 5 bases and 1 base, there was a span of 9 bases. Germline lookup yields CDR1 SEHNR and CDR2 FQNEAQ (reference sequence). This CDR3 contains 14 residues.